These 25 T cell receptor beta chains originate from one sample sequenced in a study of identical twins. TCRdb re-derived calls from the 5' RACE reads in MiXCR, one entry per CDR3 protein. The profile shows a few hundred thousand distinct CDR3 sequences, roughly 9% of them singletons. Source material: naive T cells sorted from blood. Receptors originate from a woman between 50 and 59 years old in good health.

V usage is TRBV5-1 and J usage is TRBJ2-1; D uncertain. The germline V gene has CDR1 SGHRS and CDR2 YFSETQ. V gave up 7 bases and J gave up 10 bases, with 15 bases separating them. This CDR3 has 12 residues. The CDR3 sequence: CASSTLGGEQFF. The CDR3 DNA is TGCGCCAGCTCCACGCTGGGTGGGGAGCAGTTCTTC.

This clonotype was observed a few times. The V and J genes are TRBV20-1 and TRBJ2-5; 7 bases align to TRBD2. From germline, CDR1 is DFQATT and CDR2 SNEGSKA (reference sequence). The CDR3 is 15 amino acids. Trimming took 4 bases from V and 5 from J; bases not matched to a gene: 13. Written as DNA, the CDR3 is TGCAGTGCTAATAGGCTAGCGGAAACTGGGGAGACCCAGTACTTC. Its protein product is CSANRLAETGETQYF.

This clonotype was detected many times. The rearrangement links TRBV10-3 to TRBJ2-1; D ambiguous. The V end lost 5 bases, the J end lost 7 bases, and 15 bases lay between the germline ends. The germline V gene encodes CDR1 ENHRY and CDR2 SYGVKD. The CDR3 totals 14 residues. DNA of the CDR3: TGTGCCATCAGTCCCCACCTATCTCAAAATGAGCAGTTCTTC. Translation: CAISPHLSQNEQFF.

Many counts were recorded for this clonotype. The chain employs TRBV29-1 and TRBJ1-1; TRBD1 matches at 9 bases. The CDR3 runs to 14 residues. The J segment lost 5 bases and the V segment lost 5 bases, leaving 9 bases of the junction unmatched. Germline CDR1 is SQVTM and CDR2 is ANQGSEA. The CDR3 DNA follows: TGCAGCGTTCCGGGACAGGGAATTTGGACTGAAGCTTTCTTT. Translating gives CSVPGQGIWTEAFF. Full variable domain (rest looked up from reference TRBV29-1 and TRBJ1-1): SAVISQKPSRDICQRGTSLTIQCQVDSQVTMMFWYRQQPGQSLTLIATANQGSEATYESGFVIDKFPISRPNLTFSTLTVSNMSPEDSSIYLCSVPGQGIWTEAFFGQGTRLTVV.

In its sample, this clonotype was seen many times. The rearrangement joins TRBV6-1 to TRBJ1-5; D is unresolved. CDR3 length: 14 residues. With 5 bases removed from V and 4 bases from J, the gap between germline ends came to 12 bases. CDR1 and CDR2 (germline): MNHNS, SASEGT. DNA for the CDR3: TGTGCCAGCAGTTACACGGGATCAAATCAGCCCCAGCATTTT. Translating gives CASSYTGSNQPQHF.

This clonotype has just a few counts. As DNA, the CDR3 is TGTGCCAGACGTAGCCATGAGCAGTTCTTC. Translation gives CARRSHEQFF. The chain employs TRBV6-2 or TRBV6-3 and TRBJ2-1; D remains ambiguous. Per germline, CDR1 MNHEY and CDR2 SVGEGT. With 9 bases removed from V and 8 bases from J, the gap between germline ends came to 8 bases. The CDR3 has 10 residues.

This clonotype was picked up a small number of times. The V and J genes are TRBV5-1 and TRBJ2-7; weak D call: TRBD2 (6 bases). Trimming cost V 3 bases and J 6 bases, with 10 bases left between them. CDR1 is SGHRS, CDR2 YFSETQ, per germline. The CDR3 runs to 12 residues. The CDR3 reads CASSSGTAEQYF. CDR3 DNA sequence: TGCGCCAGCAGCTCCGGGACTGCCGAGCAGTACTTC.

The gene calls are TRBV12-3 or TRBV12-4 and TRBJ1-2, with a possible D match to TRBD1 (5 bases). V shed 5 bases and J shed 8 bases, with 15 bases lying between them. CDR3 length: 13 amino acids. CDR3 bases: TGTGCCAGCAGTGACCCGGGGGTCGGAGGCTACACCTTC. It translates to CASSDPGVGGYTF.

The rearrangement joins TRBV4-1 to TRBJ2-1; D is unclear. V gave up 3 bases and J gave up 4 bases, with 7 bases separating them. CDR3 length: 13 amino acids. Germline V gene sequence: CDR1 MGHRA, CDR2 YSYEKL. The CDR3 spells CASSQVGYNEQFF. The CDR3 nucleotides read TGCGCCAGCAGCCAGGTGGGTTACAATGAGCAGTTCTTC.

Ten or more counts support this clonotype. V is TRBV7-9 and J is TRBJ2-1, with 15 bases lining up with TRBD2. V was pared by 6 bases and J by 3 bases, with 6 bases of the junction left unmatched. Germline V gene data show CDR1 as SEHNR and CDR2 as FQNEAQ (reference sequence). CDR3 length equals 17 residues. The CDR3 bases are TGTGCCAGCAGTAGGACTAGCGGGAGGGCCGACTACAATGAGCAGTTCTTC. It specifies CASSRTSGRADYNEQFF.

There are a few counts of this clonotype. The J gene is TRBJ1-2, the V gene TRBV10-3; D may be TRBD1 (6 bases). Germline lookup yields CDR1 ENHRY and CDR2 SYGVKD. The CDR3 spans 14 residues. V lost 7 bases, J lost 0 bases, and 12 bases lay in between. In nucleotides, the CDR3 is TGTGCCATCAACGGACAGCTAGCTAACTATGGCTACACCTTC. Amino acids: CAINGQLANYGYTF.

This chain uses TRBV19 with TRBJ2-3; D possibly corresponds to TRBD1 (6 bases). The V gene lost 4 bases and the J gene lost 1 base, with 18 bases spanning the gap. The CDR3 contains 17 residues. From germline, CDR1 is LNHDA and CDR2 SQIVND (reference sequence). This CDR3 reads CASSKREQGIGTDTQYF. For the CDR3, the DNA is TGTGCCAGTAGTAAGAGGGAGCAGGGGATCGGCACAGATACGCAGTATTTT.

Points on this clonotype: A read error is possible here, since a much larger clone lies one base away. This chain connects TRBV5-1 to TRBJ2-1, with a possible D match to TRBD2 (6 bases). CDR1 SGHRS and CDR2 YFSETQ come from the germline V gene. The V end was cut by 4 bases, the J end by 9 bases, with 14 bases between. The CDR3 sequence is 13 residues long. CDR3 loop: CASSRGTPSEQFF. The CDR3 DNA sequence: TGCGCCAGCAGCCGCGGGACTCCTAGTGAGCAGTTCTTC.

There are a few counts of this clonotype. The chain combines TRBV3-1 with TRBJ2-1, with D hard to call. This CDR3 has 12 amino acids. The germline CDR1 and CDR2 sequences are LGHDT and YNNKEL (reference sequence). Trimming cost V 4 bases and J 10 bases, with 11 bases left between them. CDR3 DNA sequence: TGTGCCAGCAGCCTACTTTCCGGCGAGCAGTTCTTC. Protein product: CASSLLSGEQFF.

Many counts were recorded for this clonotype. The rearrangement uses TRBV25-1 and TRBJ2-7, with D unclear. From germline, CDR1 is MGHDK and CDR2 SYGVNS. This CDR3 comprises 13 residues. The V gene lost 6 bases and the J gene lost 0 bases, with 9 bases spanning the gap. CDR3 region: CASRERSSYEQYF. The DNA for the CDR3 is TGTGCCAGCAGGGAGCGTAGCTCCTACGAGCAGTACTTC.

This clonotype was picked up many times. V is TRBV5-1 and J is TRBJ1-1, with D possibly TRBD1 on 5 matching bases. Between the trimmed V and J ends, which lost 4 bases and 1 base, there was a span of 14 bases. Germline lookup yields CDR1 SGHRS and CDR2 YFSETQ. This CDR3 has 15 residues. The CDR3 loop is CASSASGVENTEAFF. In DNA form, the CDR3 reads TGCGCCAGCAGCGCCTCGGGGGTCGAGAACACTGAAGCTTTCTTT.

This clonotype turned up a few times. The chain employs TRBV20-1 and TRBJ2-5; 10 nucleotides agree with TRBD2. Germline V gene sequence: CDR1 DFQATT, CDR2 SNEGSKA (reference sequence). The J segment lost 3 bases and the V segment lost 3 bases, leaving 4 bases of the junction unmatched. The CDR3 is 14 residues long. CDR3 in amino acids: CSASQLAGKETQYF. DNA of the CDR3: TGCAGTGCTAGTCAACTAGCGGGGAAAGAGACCCAGTACTTC.

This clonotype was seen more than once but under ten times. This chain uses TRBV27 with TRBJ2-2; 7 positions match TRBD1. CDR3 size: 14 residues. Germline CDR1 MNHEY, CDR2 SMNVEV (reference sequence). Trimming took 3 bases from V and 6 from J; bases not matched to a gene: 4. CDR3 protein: CASSLLQGAGELFF. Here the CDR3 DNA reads TGTGCCAGCAGTTTGTTGCAGGGGGCCGGGGAGCTGTTTTTT.

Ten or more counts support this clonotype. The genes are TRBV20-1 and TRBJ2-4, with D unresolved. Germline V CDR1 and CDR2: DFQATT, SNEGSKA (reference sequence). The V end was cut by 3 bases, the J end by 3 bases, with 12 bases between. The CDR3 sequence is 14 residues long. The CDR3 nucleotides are TGCAGTGCTAGCGCTCTAAGAGTCAAAAACATTCAGTACTTC. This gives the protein CSASALRVKNIQYF.

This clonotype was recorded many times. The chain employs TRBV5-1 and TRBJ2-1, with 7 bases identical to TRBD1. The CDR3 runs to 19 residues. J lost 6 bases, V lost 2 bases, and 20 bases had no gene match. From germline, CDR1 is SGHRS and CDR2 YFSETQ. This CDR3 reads CASSFRATGVSARGNEQFF. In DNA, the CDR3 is TGCGCCAGCAGCTTCCGGGCCACAGGGGTATCGGCACGTGGCAATGAGCAGTTCTTC.

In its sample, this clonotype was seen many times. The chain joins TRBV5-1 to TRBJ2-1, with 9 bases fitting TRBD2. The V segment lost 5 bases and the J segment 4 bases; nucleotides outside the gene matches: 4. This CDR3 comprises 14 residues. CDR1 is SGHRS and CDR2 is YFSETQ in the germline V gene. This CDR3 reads CASSQAGGYNEQFF. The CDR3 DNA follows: TGCGCCAGCAGTCAGGCGGGAGGGTACAATGAGCAGTTCTTC.

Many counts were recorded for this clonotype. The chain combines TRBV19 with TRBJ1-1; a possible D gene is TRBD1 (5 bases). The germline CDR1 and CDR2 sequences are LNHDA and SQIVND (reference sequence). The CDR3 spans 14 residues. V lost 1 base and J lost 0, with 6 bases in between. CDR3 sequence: CASSIAGMNTEAFF. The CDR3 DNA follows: TGTGCCAGTAGTATAGCAGGGATGAACACTGAAGCTTTCTTT.

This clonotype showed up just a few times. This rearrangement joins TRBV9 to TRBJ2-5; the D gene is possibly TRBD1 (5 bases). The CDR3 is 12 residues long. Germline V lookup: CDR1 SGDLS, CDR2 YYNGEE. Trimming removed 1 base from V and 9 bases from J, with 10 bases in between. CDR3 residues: CASSVLEGAQYF. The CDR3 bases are TGTGCCAGCAGCGTACTGGAAGGGGCCCAGTACTTC.

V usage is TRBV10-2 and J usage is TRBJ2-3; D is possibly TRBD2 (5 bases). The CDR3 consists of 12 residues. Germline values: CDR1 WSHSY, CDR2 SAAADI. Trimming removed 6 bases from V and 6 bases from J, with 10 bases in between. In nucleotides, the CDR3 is TGCGCCAGCAGGGACTCATGGGATACGCAGTATTTT. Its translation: CASRDSWDTQYF.

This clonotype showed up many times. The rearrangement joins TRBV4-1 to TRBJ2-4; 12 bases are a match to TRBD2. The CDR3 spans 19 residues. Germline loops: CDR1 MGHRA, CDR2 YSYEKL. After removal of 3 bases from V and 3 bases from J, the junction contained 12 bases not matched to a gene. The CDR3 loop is CASSQELAGGQWVKNIQYF. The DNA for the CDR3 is TGCGCCAGCAGCCAGGAACTAGCGGGAGGCCAGTGGGTCAAAAACATTCAGTACTTC.